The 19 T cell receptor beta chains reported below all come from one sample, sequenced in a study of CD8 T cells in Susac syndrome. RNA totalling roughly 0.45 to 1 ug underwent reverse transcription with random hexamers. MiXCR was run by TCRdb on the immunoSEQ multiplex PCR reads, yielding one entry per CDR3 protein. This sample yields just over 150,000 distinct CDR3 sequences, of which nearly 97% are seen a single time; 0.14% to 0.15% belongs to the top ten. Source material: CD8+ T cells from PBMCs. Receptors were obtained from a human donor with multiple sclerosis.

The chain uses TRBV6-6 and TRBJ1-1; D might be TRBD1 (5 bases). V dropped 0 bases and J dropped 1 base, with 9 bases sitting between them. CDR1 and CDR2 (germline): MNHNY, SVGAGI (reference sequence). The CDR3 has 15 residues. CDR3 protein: CASSYSPGPNTEAFF. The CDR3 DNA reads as TGTGCCAGCAGTTACTCTCCGGGACCGAACACTGAAGCTTTCTTT.

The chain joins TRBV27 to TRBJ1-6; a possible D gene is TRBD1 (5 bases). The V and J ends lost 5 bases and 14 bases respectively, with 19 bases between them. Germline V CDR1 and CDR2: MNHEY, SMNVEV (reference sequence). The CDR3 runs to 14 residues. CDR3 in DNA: TGTGCCAGCAGTCCCGACAGACCCCCAAAGTCCCTCCACTTT. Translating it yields CASSPDRPPKSLHF.

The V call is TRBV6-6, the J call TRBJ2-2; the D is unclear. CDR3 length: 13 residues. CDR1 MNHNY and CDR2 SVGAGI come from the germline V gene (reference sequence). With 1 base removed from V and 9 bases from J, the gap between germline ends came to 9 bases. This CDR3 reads CASSYLGPRELFF. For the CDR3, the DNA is TGTGCCAGCAGTTACTTGGGCCCCCGGGAGCTGTTTTTT.

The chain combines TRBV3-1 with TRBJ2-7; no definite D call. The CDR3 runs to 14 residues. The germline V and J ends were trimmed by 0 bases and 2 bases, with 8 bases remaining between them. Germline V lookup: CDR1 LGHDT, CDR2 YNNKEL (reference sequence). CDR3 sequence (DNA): TGTGCCAGCAGCCAAGATACCGCACCCTACGAGCAGTACGTC. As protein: CASSQDTAPYEQYV.

The CDR3 protein is CASSSVSDTEAFF. CDR3 DNA sequence: TGTGCCAGCAGTTCAGTTTCCGACACTGAAGCTTTCTTT. The rearrangement uses TRBV12-3 or TRBV12-4 and TRBJ1-1; D remains ambiguous. The CDR3 contains 13 residues. V was shortened by 4 bases and J by 3 bases, with 9 bases between the two germline ends.

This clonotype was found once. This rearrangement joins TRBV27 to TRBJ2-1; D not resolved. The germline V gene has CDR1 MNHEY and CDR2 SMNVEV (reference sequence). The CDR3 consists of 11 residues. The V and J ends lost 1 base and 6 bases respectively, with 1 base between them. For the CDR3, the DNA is TGTGCCAGCAGTTTATTCAATGAGCAGTTCTTC. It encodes CASSLFNEQFF.

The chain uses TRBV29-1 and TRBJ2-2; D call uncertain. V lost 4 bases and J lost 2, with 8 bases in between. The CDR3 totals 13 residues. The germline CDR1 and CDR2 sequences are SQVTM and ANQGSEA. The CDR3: CSVVDSNTGELFF. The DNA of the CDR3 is TGCAGCGTTGTCGACTCAAACACCGGGGAGCTGTTTTTT.

The CDR3 here is CASSVQGENTEAFF. The CDR3 DNA reads TGTGCCAGCAGCGTTCAGGGAGAGAACACTGAAGCTTTCTTT. The chain uses TRBV9 and TRBJ1-1; possible D gene TRBD1, 5 bases. The length of the CDR3 is 14 residues. The V and J ends lost 2 bases and 1 base respectively, with 9 bases between them. Germline V gene data show CDR1 as SGDLS and CDR2 as YYNGEE.

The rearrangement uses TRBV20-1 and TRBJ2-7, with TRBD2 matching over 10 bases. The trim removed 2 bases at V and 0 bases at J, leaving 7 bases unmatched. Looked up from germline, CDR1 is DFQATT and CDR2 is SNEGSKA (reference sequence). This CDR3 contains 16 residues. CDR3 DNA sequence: TGCAGTGCTAGACCGAGGCTAGCGGGGGTCTCCTACGAGCAGTACTTC. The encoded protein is CSARPRLAGVSYEQYF.

As DNA, the CDR3 is TGCAGCGTTGAAGAGGAGCGGGGGGACTTCTACGAGCAGTACTTC. This translates into CSVEEERGDFYEQYF. V and J are TRBV29-1 and TRBJ2-7; 9 bases line up with TRBD2. The length of the CDR3 is 15 residues. V was clipped by 0 bases and J by 3 bases; unmatched bases: 6. Germline assignment: CDR1 SQVTM and CDR2 ANQGSEA.

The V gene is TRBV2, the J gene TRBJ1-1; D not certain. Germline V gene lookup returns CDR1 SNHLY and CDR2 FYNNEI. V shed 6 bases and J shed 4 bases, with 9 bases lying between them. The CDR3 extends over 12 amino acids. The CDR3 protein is CASSQRVTEAFF. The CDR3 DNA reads TGTGCCAGCAGCCAGAGGGTCACTGAAGCTTTCTTT.

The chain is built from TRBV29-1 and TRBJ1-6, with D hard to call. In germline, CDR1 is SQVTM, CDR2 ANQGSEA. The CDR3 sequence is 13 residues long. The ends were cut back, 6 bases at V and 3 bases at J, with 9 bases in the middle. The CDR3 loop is CSVGEDYNSPLHF. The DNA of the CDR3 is TGCAGCGTCGGGGAAGACTATAATTCACCCCTCCACTTT.

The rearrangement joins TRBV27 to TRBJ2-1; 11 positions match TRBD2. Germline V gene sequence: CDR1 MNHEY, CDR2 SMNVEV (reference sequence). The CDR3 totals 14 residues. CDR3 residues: CGTRLAGGYNEQFF. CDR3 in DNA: TGTGGAACCCGGCTAGCGGGGGGCTACAATGAGCAGTTCTTC.

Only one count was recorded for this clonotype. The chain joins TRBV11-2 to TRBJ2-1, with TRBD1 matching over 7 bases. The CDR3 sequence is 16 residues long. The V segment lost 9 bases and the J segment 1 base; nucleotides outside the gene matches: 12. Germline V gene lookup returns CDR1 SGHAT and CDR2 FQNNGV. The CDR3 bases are TGTGCCAGTACAGGGGATGGTGCGAGGTCCTACAATGAGCAGTTCTTC. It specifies CASTGDGARSYNEQFF. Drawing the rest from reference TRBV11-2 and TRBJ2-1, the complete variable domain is EAGVAQSPRYKIIEKRQSVAFWCNPISGHATLYWYQQILGQGPKLLIQFQNNGVVDDSQLPKDRFSAERLKGVDSTLKIQPAKLEDSAVYLCASTGDGARSYNEQFFGPGTRLTVL.

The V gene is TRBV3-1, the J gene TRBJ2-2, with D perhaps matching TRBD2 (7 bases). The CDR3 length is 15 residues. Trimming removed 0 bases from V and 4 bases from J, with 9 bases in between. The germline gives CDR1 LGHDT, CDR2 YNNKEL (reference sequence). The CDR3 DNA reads TGTGCCAGCAGCCAAGATCGGGGGGCCACCGGGGAGCTGTTTTTT. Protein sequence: CASSQDRGATGELFF.

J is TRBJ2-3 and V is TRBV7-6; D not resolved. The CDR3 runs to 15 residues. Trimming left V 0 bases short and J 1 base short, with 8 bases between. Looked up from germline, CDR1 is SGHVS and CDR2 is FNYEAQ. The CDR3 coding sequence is TGTGCCAGCAGCTTAGCAGGACGTGGCACAGATACGCAGTATTTT. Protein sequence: CASSLAGRGTDTQYF.

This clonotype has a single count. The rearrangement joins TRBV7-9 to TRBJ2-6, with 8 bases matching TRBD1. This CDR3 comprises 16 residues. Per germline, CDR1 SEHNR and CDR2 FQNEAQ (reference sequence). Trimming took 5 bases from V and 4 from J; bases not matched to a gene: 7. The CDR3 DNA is TGTGCCAGCAGCCCCCAGACAGGGGTCGGGGCCAACGTCCTGACTTTC. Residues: CASSPQTGVGANVLTF.

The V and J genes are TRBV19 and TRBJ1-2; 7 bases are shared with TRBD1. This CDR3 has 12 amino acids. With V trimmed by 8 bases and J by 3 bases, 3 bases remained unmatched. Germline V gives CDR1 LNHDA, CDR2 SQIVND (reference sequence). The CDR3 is CASHRGYYGYTF. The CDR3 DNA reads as TGTGCCAGTCACAGGGGTTACTATGGCTACACCTTC.

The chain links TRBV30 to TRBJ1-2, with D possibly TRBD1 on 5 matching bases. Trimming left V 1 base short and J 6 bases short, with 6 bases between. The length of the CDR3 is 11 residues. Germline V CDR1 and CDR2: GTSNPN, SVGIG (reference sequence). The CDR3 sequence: CAWSGGDGYTF. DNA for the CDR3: TGTGCCTGGAGTGGGGGCGATGGCTACACCTTC.